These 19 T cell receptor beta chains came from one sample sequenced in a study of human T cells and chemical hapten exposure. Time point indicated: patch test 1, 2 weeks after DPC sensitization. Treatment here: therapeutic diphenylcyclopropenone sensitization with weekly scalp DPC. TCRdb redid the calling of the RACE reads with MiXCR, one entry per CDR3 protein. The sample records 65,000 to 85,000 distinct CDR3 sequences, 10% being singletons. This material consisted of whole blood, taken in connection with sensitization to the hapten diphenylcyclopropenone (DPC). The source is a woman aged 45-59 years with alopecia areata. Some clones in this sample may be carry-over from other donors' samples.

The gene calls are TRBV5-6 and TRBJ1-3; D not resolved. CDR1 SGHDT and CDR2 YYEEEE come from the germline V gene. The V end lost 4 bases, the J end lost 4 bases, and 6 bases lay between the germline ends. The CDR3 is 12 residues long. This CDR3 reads CASSTRGNTIYF. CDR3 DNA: TGTGCCAGCAGCACACGGGGAAACACCATATATTTT.

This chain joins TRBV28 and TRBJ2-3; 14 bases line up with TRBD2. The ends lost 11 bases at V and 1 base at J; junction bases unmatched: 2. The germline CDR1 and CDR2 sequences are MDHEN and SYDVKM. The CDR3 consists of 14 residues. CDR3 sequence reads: CAGGLAGGTDTQYF. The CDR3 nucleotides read TGTGCCGGGGGACTAGCGGGAGGCACAGATACGCAGTATTTT.

CDR3 in amino acids: CSARDTRGNTEAFF. CDR3 nucleotide sequence: TGCAGTGCTAGAGATACGCGGGGTAACACTGAAGCTTTCTTT. The chain recombines TRBV20-1 with TRBJ1-1, with D hard to call. With 0 bases removed from V and 2 bases from J, the gap between germline ends came to 10 bases. The germline V gene encodes CDR1 DFQATT and CDR2 SNEGSKA (reference sequence). The CDR3 covers 14 residues.

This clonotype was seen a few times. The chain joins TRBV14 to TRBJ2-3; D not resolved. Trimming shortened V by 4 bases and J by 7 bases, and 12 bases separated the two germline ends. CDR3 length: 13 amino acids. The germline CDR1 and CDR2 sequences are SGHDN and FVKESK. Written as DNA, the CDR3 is TGTGCCAGCAGCCCTCGGGCCGTTAATACGCAGTATTTT. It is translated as CASSPRAVNTQYF.

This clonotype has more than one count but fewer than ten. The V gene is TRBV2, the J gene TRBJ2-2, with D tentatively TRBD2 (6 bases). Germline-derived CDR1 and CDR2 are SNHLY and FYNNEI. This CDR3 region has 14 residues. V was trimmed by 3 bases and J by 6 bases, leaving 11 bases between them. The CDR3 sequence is CASSERRAPGELFF. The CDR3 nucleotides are TGTGCCAGCAGTGAGCGGAGGGCACCCGGGGAGCTGTTTTTT.

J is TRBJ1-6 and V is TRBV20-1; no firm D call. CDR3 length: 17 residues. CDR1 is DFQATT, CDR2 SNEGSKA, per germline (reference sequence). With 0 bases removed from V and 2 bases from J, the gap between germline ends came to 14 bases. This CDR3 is CSARDDTPDPYNSPLHF. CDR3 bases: TGCAGTGCTAGAGATGACACCCCGGACCCCTATAATTCACCCCTCCACTTT.

The CDR3 bases are TGTGCCAGCTCACTGGAGGGGAGCTATGGCTACACCTTC. It specifies CASSLEGSYGYTF. The rearrangement links TRBV18 to TRBJ1-2; a possible D gene is TRBD1 (5 bases). The CDR3 runs 13 residues. V was clipped by 4 bases and J by 4 bases, with 10 bases between them. Germline-derived CDR1 and CDR2 are KGHSH and LQKENI. The whole variable domain, remainder taken from reference TRBV18 and TRBJ1-2, is NAGVMQNPRHLVRRRGQEARLRCSPMKGHSHVYWYRQLPEEGLKFMVYLQKENIIDESGMPKERFSAEFPKEGPSILRIQQVVRGDSAAYFCASSLEGSYGYTFGSGTRLTVV.

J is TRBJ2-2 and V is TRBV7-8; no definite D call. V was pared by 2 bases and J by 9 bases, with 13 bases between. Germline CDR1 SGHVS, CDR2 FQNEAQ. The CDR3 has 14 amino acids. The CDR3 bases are TGTGCCAGCAGCTTAAATCAACGGGCCAGGGAGCTGTTTTTT. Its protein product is CASSLNQRARELFF.

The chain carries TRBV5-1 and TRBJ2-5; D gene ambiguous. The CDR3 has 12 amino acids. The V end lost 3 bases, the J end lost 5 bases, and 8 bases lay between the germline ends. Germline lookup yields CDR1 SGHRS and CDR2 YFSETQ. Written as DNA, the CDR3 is TGCGCCAGCAGCTGGACCCAGGAGACCCAGTACTTC. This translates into CASSWTQETQYF.

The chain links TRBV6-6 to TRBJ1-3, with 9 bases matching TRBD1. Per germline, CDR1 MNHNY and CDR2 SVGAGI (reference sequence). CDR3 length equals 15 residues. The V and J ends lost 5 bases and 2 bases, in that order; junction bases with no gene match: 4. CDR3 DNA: TGTGCCAGCAGTCCCCGGGACAGGGCTGGAAACACCATATATTTT. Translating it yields CASSPRDRAGNTIYF.

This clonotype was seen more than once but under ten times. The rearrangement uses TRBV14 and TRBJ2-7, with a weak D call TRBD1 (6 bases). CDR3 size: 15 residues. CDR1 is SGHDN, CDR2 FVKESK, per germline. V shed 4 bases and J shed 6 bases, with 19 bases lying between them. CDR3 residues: CASSRTTGTGSEQYF. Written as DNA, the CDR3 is TGTGCCAGCAGCCGCACTACAGGGACGGGCTCCGAGCAGTACTTC.

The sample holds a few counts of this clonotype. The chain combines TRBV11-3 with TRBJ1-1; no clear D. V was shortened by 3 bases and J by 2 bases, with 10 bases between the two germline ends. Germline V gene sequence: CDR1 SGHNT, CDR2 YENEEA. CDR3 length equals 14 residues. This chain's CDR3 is CASSLGILNTEAFF. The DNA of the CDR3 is TGTGCCAGCAGCTTGGGGATTTTAAACACTGAAGCTTTCTTT.

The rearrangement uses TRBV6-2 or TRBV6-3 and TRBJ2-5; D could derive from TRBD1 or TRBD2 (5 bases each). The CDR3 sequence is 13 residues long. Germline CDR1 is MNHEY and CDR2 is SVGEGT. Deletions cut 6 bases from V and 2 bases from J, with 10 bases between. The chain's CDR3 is CASRGDGQETQYF. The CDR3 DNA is TGTGCCAGCAGAGGGGACGGACAAGAGACCCAGTACTTC.

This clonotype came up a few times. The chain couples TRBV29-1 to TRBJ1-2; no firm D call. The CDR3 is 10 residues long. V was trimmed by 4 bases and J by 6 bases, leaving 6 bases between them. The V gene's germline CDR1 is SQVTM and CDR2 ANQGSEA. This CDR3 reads CSVAHNGYTF. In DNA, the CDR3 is TGCAGCGTTGCCCATAATGGCTACACCTTC.

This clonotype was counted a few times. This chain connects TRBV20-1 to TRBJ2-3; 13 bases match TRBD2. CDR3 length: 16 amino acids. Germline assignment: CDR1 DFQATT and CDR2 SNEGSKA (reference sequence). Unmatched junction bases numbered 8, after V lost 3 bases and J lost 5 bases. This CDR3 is CSARPPGLAGVDTQYF. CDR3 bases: TGCAGTGCTAGGCCTCCCGGACTAGCGGGAGTAGATACGCAGTATTTT.

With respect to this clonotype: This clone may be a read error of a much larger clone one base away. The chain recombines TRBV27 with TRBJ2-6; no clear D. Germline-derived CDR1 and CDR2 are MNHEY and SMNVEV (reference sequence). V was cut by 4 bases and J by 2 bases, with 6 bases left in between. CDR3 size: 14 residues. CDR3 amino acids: CASSSQAGANVLTF. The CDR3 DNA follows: TGTGCCAGCAGTTCACAAGCTGGGGCCAACGTCCTGACTTTC.

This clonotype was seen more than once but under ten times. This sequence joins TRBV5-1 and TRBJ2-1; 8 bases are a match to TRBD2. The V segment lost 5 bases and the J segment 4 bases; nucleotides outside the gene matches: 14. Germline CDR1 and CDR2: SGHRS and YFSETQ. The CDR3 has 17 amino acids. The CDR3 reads CASRTRGTGTRYNEQFF. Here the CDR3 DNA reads TGCGCCAGCAGGACTAGAGGAACCGGGACTAGATACAATGAGCAGTTCTTC.

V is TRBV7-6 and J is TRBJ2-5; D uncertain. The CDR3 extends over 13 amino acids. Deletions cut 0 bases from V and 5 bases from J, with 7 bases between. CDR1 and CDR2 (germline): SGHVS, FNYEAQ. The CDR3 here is CASSLAYRETQYF. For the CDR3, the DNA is TGTGCCAGCAGCTTAGCATATAGGGAGACCCAGTACTTC.

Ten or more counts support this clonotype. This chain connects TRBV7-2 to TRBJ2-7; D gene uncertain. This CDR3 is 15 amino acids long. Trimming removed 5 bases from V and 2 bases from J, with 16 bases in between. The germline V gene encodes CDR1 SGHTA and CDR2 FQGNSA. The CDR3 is CASSRAAPSTYEQYF. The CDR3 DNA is TGTGCCAGCAGCCGTGCGGCGCCCTCCACCTACGAGCAGTACTTC.